Below are 9 T cell receptor beta chains sequenced from a single sample in a study of shared clonotypes between healthy human individuals. CD45RO-negative, CCR7-selected cells formed the naive CD8 fraction, which excluded terminally differentiated effector memory CD45RA+ cells. TCRdb keeps only in-frame clones here, not all; method: immunoSEQ multiplex PCR. The sample holds around 1,900,000 clones, around 95% seen once. Source material: naive CD8+ T cells from PBMCs. The origin of the receptors is a man aged 18-30 years in good health. Some clones in this sample may be carry-over from other donors' samples.

This clone appeared once. The genes are TRBV9 and TRBJ2-5, with D unclear. Deletions cut 4 bases from V and 5 bases from J, with 18 bases between. The germline gives CDR1 SGDLS, CDR2 YYNGEE. CDR3 length: 15 residues. In DNA, the CDR3 is TGTGCCAGCAGCCTTCAATGGGTTTTGGGGGAGACCCAGTACTTC. The encoded protein is CASSLQWVLGETQYF. Full variable domain (missing parts from reference TRBV9 and TRBJ2-5): DSGVTQTPKHLITATGQRVTLRCSPRSGDLSVYWYQQSLDQGLQFLIQYYNGEERAKGNILERFSAQQFPDLHSELNLSSLELGDSALYFCASSLQWVLGETQYFGPGTRLLVL.

This clone occurred once. The chain has TRBV11-2 and TRBJ2-3; 9 bases are a match to TRBD2. This CDR3 is 17 amino acids long. In germline, CDR1 is SGHAT, CDR2 FQNNGV. V was pared by 4 bases and J by 3 bases, with 11 bases of the junction left unmatched. The CDR3 loop is CASSWRLGSGRTDTQYF. The CDR3 bases are TGTGCCAGCAGCTGGCGGTTGGGTAGCGGGAGAACAGATACGCAGTATTTT.

The chain is built from TRBV27 and TRBJ2-5; D might be TRBD1 or TRBD2, each matching 5 bases. Germline assignment: CDR1 MNHEY and CDR2 SMNVEV (reference sequence). The CDR3 covers 15 residues. Trimming took off 3 bases at V and 5 bases at J, with 16 bases between the two ends. The chain's CDR3 is CASSLEAGISETQYF. DNA for the CDR3: TGTGCCAGCAGTTTGGAGGCAGGGATTAGTGAGACCCAGTACTTC.

The V and J genes are TRBV19 and TRBJ2-5; the D call may be TRBD1 or TRBD2 (5 bases each). The V gene lost 0 bases and the J gene lost 1 base, with 9 bases spanning the gap. The CDR3 sequence is 15 residues long. Germline V gene lookup returns CDR1 LNHDA and CDR2 SQIVND (reference sequence). This chain's CDR3 is CASSIDWDVQETQYF. CDR3 coding DNA: TGTGCCAGTAGTATAGATTGGGACGTCCAAGAGACCCAGTACTTC.

This clone was seen just once. The V gene is TRBV19, the J gene TRBJ2-7; possible D gene TRBD2, 6 bases. The CDR3 runs to 16 residues. Trimming pared 2 bases from V and 0 bases from J, leaving 14 bases between. Looked up from germline, CDR1 is LNHDA and CDR2 is SQIVND (reference sequence). The CDR3 DNA is TGTGCCAGTAGTATAAGTCGGGGGAGTAGCTCCTACGAGCAGTACTTC. Residues: CASSISRGSSSYEQYF.

With respect to this clone: Distinct nucleotide sequences in the sample also encode this CDR3. The V gene is TRBV27, the J gene TRBJ2-7; weak D call: TRBD2 (5 bases). The CDR3 runs to 14 residues. Germline V CDR1 and CDR2: MNHEY, SMNVEV (reference sequence). Trimming removed 2 bases at V and 2 bases at J, with 10 bases between. CDR3 sequence (DNA): TGTGCCAGCAGTTTAACGGCGGGCACCTACGAGCAGTACTTC. Protein sequence: CASSLTAGTYEQYF.

This chain links TRBV13 with TRBJ2-7, with a weak D call TRBD2 (6 bases). In germline, CDR1 is PRHDT, CDR2 FYEKMQ (reference sequence). This CDR3 region has 15 residues. With 0 bases removed from V and 7 bases from J, the gap between germline ends came to 16 bases. The chain's CDR3 is CASSLGPGVAAEQYF. The CDR3 region has the DNA TGTGCCAGCAGCTTAGGCCCGGGAGTGGCTGCTGAGCAGTACTTC.

The chain is built from TRBV9 and TRBJ1-3; TRBD1 matches at 9 bases. The junction had 17 bases not matched to a gene; V was cut back by 3 bases and J by 4 bases. CDR1 and CDR2 (germline): SGDLS, YYNGEE. The CDR3 contains 19 residues. The CDR3 DNA follows: TGTGCCAGCAGCGAGTCAGTCCGGGACAGGGAAATCCACGGAAACACCATATATTTT. It translates to CASSESVRDREIHGNTIYF.

The genes are TRBV21-1 and TRBJ2-7; TRBD1, the D gene given by the table, was not confirmed from the DNA. TRBV21-1 counts as a pseudogene. The CDR3 has 14 residues. In nucleotides, the CDR3 is TGTGCCAGCAGCAAGGTGGCCAGCTCCTACGAGCAGTACTTC. Protein product: CASSKVASSYEQYF.